The source of this T cell receptor (beta chain) is a study of blood T cell repertoires in COVID-19 (dated by TCRdb to 2018 to 2020). About the investigation overall: Samples from collaborators originated in the United States, Italy and Spain and spanned both the acute and convalescent phases of COVID-19. Samples came from the ongoing ImmuneRACE study (first 160 participants) plus 1,254 subjects from 6 global collaborators. The prospective study material was composed of cDNA or gDNA derived from T cells, B-cell-depleted T cells, or PBMCs. Where available, HLA class I and class II types were taken from metadata supplied by the sample provider and were not determined by assay-based typing. Sample metadata almost always included a de-identified subject ID, COVID-19 status, age in years and sex. Deeply sampled blood TCRbeta repertoires from subjects exposed to, actively infected with, or recovered from COVID-19 were included in the dataset. The repertoires were released in a freely available public database meant as a resource for research on the immune response to SARS-CoV-2. Study-level results and caveats: The amount of clinical and demographic metadata varied by source and participant and was provided uncurated.

Collaborating institutions collected whole blood in K2EDTA tubes following their own protocols. For TCRbeta analysis, collaborators shipped samples as frozen whole blood, isolated PBMCs, or DNA extracted from either of those sample types. TCRbeta CDR3 regions were amplified from genomic DNA using the immunoSEQ Assay, a bias-controlled multiplex PCR. For the original study's pipeline: The number of nucleated cells in each sample was estimated from the amplification of reference gene primers within the assay. To quantify the absolute abundance of each unique TCRbeta CDR3 rearrangement, sequence reads were collapsed and filtered. For each sample, productive Simpson clonality was calculated by taking the square root of Simpson's diversity index across productive rearrangements. In TCRdb, the immuneACCESS table is reduced to in-frame sequences with V and J assigned. These tables do not hold every clone; where another copy was compared, an unresolved V gene accounts for under half, and the others remain unexplained. V and J calls and clone size are copied from that table; D and trimming were computed from the DNA. In all, the sample holds approximately 140,000 clones, and approximately 80% of those were seen once. The top ten hold 5.5% to 8% of the sample.

With respect to this clone: No antigen is known for it. Base qualities were left out, and no much larger clone turns up one base away.

The CDR3 runs 14 amino acids, cysteine and phenylalanine included. The retained sequence is limited to the CDR3, 42 bases, with the frame set at the first base. Trimming removed 3 bases from V and 5 bases from J, leaving 11 bases between the germline ends. As encoded in the germline V gene, CDR1 is KGHSH while CDR2 is LQKENI. The TCR originated in a human donor in a cohort sampled during active COVID-19. In this chain, TRBV18 is recombined with TRBJ1-5, with TRBD1 perhaps the D gene, on 5 matching bases. Sequencing used peripheral blood. The base sequence is TGTGCCAGCTCACCGCAGGGATGGGATCAGCCCCAGCATTTT. Translated, this is CASSPQGWDQPQHF.